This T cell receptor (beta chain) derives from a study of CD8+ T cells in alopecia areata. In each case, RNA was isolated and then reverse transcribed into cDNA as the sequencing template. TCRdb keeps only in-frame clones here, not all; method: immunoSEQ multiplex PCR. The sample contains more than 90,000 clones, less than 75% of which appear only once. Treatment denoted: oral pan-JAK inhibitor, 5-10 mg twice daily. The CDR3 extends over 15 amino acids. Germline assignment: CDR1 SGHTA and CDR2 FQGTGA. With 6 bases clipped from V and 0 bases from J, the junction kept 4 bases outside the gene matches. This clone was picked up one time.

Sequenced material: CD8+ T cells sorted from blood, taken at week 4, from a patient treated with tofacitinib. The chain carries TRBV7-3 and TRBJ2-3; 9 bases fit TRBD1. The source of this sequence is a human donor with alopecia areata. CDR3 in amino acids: CASSSTGGSTDTQYF. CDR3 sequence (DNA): TGTGCCAGCAGTTCGACAGGGGGGAGCACAGATACGCAGTATTTT.